The following is a T cell receptor (beta chain) sequence with its context. Profiling relied on immunoSEQ multiplex PCR, and the TCRdb table lists in-frame clones only, not all of them. The sample lists under 250,000 clones, more than 70% occurring once. The data belong to a study of blood T cell repertoires in COVID-19. Across the whole study: Sites across the United States, Italy and Spain contributed samples from acute and convalescent COVID-19. T cells, B-cell-depleted T cells, or PBMCs provided the cDNA or gDNA that served as material.

Enrolment of Seattle patients took place during active infection, and they were followed longitudinally. Germline V gene sequence: CDR1 LGHNA, CDR2 YNFKEQ. Trimming removed 1 base from V and 4 bases from J; junction bases left unmatched: 5. The CDR3 runs to 16 residues. The source of this sequence is a middle-aged man with COVID-19, enrolled during active disease. The chain uses TRBV4-2 and TRBJ2-5; 11 bases match TRBD1. What was sequenced was peripheral blood. The CDR3 spells CASSQGLGTGGETQYF. In DNA, the CDR3 is TGTGCCAGCAGCCAAGGTTTAGGGACAGGGGGAGAGACCCAGTACTTC.